A selection of T cell receptor beta chains follows, all from one sample in a study of T cells in Graves' hyperthyroidism and ophthalmopathy. TCRdb re-derived calls from the multiplex PCR reads in MiXCR, one entry per CDR3 protein. This sample has roughly 720,000 distinct CDR3 sequences; 17% occur once, and the top ten carry 15% to 17%. Sequencing was done on a sample of blood. The receptors shown here come from a man aged 50-59 years with Graves' hyperthyroidism. The CDR3 runs from the conserved cysteine through the conserved F or W. Fields, in order: J gene, V gene, clone size, D gene, CDR3 DNA, CDR3 protein. The D gene is left open where the match is weak. Rows may omit the clone size; those that give it use once, few, many or a size class.

TRBJ1-3 | TRBV30 | few | - | TGTGCCGGAACAGGGTTCGGAGGAAACACCATATATTTT | CAGTGFGGNTIYF
TRBJ2-6 | TRBV6-1 | few | TRBD1 | TGTGCCACCGAGACAGGGACCAATTCTGGGGCCAACGTTCTGACTTTC | CATETGTNSGANVLTF
TRBJ2-7 | TRBV12-3/TRBV12-4 | many | TRBD2 | TGTGCCAGCAGTTTACGACTAGCGCGAAACTTTGCCTACGAGCAGTACTTC | CASSLRLARNFAYEQYF
TRBJ1-5 | TRBV19 | few | - | TGTGCCAGTAGTATGATGTACAGTTATAGCAATCAGCCCCAGCATTTT | CASSMMYSYSNQPQHF
TRBJ2-1 | TRBV7-9 | - | - | TGTGCCAGCAGCAGGGAGTACAATGAGCAGTTCTTC | CASSREYNEQFF
TRBJ2-7 | TRBV6-9 | few | - | TGTGCCAGCAGTTACGAGAGGGGCTCCTACGAGCAGTACTTC | CASSYERGSYEQYF
TRBJ2-7 | TRBV2 | many | TRBD1 | TGTGCCAGCTACAGGGGGCTTCAAACCTACGAGCAGTACTTC | CASYRGLQTYEQYF
TRBJ1-4 | TRBV6-1 | many | - | TGTGCCAGCAGTCTCCGAGACGACTCGGAAAAACTGTTTTTT | CASSLRDDSEKLFF
TRBJ1-1 | TRBV2 | - | - | TGTGCCAGCAGTCTCAGCCAGGGCGGGGGAACTGAAGCTTTCTTT | CASSLSQGGGTEAFF
TRBJ1-2 | TRBV7-2 | many | - | TGTGCCAGCAGCTTAGAGGGGGTTGGCTACACCTTC | CASSLEGVGYTF
TRBJ2-3 | TRBV18 | - | - | TGTGCCAGCTCACCGGACCGAAACTCGCCAAATACGCAGTATTTT | CASSPDRNSPNTQYF
TRBJ2-1 | TRBV6-2/TRBV6-3 | many | TRBD2 | TGTGCCAGCAGCCTACTAGCGGGAGTTTATGAGCAGTTCTTC | CASSLLAGVYEQFF
TRBJ1-2 | TRBV28 | many | TRBD1 | TGTGCCAGCAGTTCTACCGGGACAGGGAGGAACTATGGCTACACCTTC | CASSSTGTGRNYGYTF
TRBJ1-6 | TRBV20-1 | few | TRBD1 | TGCAGTGCTAGTTCCAGGGACAGGGGGTATAATTCACCCCTCCACTTT | CSASSRDRGYNSPLHF
TRBJ2-1 | TRBV5-1 | few | TRBD2 | TGCGCCAGCAGCTTGGATGGGACTAGCGGAAGTTACAATGAGCAGTTCTTC | CASSLDGTSGSYNEQFF
TRBJ2-3 | TRBV27 | many | - | TGTGCCAGCAGTCCAGCACTTTGGGGACCTAGCACAGATACGCAGTATTTT | CASSPALWGPSTDTQYF
TRBJ2-7 | TRBV28 | many | - | TGTGCCAGCAGTTCTTACGGGACGGGAAACTACGAGCAGTACTTC | CASSSYGTGNYEQYF
TRBJ1-1 | TRBV10-2 | - | - | TGCGCCAGCAGTGCACAGTCTAACACTGAAGCTTTCTTT | CASSAQSNTEAFF
TRBJ2-7 | TRBV11-2 | many | - | TGTGCCAGCAGTCAGGGGGGGACCGAGCAGTACTTC | CASSQGGTEQYF
TRBJ2-3 | TRBV9 | - | TRBD1 | TGTGCCAGCAGCGTAGGCCGGACAGGGGCATTGACAGATACGCAGTATTTT | CASSVGRTGALTDTQYF
TRBJ1-2 | TRBV6-1 | many | TRBD1 | TGTGCCAGCCTTGACCGGGACAGGGGGCAGAGGAGCTATGGCTACACCTTC | CASLDRDRGQRSYGYTF
TRBJ2-1 | TRBV12-3/TRBV12-4 | many | - | TGTGCCAGCAGCCGGGGGCTAGCAGGCAATGAGCAGTTCTTC | CASSRGLAGNEQFF
TRBJ1-2 | TRBV10-2 | - | - | TGCGCCAGCAATCGCGGACAGAGCTATGGCTACACCTTC | CASNRGQSYGYTF
TRBJ1-1 | TRBV3-1 | few | - | TGTGCCAGCAGCCAGCCCTTTACGAACACTGAAGCTTTCTTT | CASSQPFTNTEAFF
TRBJ1-1 | TRBV9 | once | - | TGTGCCAGCAGCGTAGAGGAGGGTTCCACTGTAGCTTTCTTT | CASSVEEGSTVAFF
TRBJ2-7 | TRBV6-5 | - | TRBD2 | TGTGCCAGCAGTTACTCGGCTAGCGGGAGCCCCTACGAGCAGTACTTC | CASSYSASGSPYEQYF
TRBJ1-6 | TRBV6-1 | - | TRBD1 | TGTGCCAGCAGTGCCGATGGGACAGGGCTGTCCTATAATTCACCCCTCCACTTT | CASSADGTGLSYNSPLHF
TRBJ2-6 | TRBV27 | many | - | TGTGCCAGCAGTTTACACCCGGCTGGGGCCAACGTCCTGACTTTC | CASSLHPAGANVLTF
TRBJ2-1 | TRBV2 | many | - | TGTGCCAGCAGGACAGGGAGGGCTAGCTACAATGAGCAGTTCTTC | CASRTGRASYNEQFF
TRBJ2-3 | TRBV9 | many | - | TGTGCCAGCAGCGTAGCATCCCAGCCCACAGATACGCAGTATTTT | CASSVASQPTDTQYF
TRBJ2-2 | TRBV11-2 | - | TRBD2 | TGTGCCAGCAACAGGGACGGACTAGCGGCCGGGGAGCTGTTTTTT | CASNRDGLAAGELFF
TRBJ2-5 | TRBV30 | - | - | TGTGCCTGGAGTTTCGGACTCCACCAAGAGACCCAGTACTTC | CAWSFGLHQETQYF
TRBJ2-2 | TRBV2 | many | - | TGTGCCAGCCTCTTGATTACGACAGCCGGGGAGCTGTTTTTT | CASLLITTAGELFF
TRBJ2-5 | TRBV5-1 | - | TRBD2 | TGCGCCAGCAGCTTTAATCGGGGAGGGGAGACCCAGTACTTC | CASSFNRGGETQYF
TRBJ2-7 | TRBV6-5 | many | - | TGTGCCAGCAGTTACGCCGCGGACTCCTCCTACGAGCAGTACTTC | CASSYAADSSYEQYF
TRBJ2-7 | TRBV6-1 | - | TRBD2 | TGTGCCAGCAGTAGGTTCGGGACTAGCGGGGACTACGAGCAGTACTTC | CASSRFGTSGDYEQYF
TRBJ2-7 | TRBV28 | many | TRBD1 | TGTGCCAGCAGCGCGACCCAGGGACAGTTGGGGTACTACGAGCAGTACTTC | CASSATQGQLGYYEQYF
TRBJ1-1 | TRBV6-5 | - | - | TGTGCCAGCAGTTACAGGGACGGACTGAACACTGAAGCTTTCTTT | CASSYRDGLNTEAFF
TRBJ2-1 | TRBV5-1 | many | - | TGCGCCAGCAGCCCAAACGAGCCACTGAATGAGCAGTTCTTC | CASSPNEPLNEQFF
TRBJ1-3 | TRBV27 | few | - | TGTGCCAGCAGTTTAAGACCCTCTGGAAACACCATATATTTT | CASSLRPSGNTIYF
TRBJ1-2 | TRBV9 | many | - | TGTGCCAGCAGCTTAAGTGACCGGGTCAGCTATGGCTACACCTTC | CASSLSDRVSYGYTF
TRBJ2-3 | TRBV6-1 | few | - | TGTGCCAGCAGTTGGACAGTATTAACAGATACGCAGTATTTT | CASSWTVLTDTQYF
TRBJ2-1 | TRBV7-9 | - | TRBD2 | TGTGCCAGCAGCTCTTTAGCGGGAGCGCGTTACAATGAGCAGTTCTTC | CASSSLAGARYNEQFF
TRBJ2-2 | TRBV7-9 | - | TRBD1 | TGTGCCAGCAGGCGACAGGGGGCCGTGGACACCGGGGAGCTGTTTTTT | CASRRQGAVDTGELFF
TRBJ2-7 | TRBV7-9 | few | TRBD1 | TGTGCCAGCAGCGGCCGACAGGGTGGGACCTACGAGCAGTACTTC | CASSGRQGGTYEQYF
TRBJ2-2 | TRBV25-1 | few | TRBD1 | TGTGCCAGCAGTGAGTCCGGGACAGGGTACACCGGGGAGCTGTTTTTT | CASSESGTGYTGELFF
TRBJ2-7 | TRBV20-1 | few | - | TGCAGTGCACGAAATTACGAGCAGTACTTC | CSARNYEQYF
TRBJ2-3 | TRBV20-1 | - | - | TGCAGTGCTAGGGCCCCCTCAGATACGCAGTATTTT | CSARAPSDTQYF
TRBJ1-5 | TRBV6-1 | many | TRBD1 | TGTGCCAGTTCCTTACAGGGACAGGGGTTGAATCAGCCCCAGCATTTT | CASSLQGQGLNQPQHF
TRBJ1-2 | TRBV13 | many | - | TGTGCCAGCAGCTTAGGGGGCAGGGATGGCTACACCTTC | CASSLGGRDGYTF
TRBJ2-7 | TRBV20-1 | few | - | TGCAGTGCTAGGCCAAGACAGGTTTTCTCCTACGAGCAGTACTTC | CSARPRQVFSYEQYF
TRBJ2-7 | TRBV11-2 | - | - | TGTGCCAGCAGCTTCGGCGGCCCCTCCTACGAGCAGTACTTC | CASSFGGPSYEQYF
TRBJ1-2 | TRBV20-1 | few | - | TGCAGTGCTCAACCAGGGACCTTTTATGGCTACACCTTC | CSAQPGTFYGYTF
TRBJ2-7 | TRBV28 | many | - | TGTGCCAGCAGTTTATCCCAGACAGGTCTTGTCGCCTACGAGCAGTACTTC | CASSLSQTGLVAYEQYF
TRBJ2-2 | TRBV30 | few | - | TGTGCCTGGGCTAAGATAGGTGCCGGGGAGCTGTTTTTT | CAWAKIGAGELFF
TRBJ1-5 | TRBV6-1 | - | - | TGTGCCAGCAGTAGCCGGCAGGGTGGTGAGCCCCAGCATTTT | CASSSRQGGEPQHF